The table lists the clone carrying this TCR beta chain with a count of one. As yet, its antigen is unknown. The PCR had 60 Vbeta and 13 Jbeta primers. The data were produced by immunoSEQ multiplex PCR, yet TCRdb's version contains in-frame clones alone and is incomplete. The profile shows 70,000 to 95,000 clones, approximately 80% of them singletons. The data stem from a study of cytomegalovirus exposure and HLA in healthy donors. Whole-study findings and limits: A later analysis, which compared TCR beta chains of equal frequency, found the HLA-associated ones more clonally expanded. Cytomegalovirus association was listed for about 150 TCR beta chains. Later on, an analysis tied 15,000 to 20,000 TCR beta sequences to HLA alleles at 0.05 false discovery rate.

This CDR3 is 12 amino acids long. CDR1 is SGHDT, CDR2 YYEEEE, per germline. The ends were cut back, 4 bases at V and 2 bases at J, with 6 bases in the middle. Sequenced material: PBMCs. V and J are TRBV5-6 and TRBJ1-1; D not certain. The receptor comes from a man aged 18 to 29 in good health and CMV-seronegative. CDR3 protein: CASSQDNTEAFF. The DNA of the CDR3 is TGTGCCAGCAGCCAGGATAACACTGAAGCTTTCTTT.